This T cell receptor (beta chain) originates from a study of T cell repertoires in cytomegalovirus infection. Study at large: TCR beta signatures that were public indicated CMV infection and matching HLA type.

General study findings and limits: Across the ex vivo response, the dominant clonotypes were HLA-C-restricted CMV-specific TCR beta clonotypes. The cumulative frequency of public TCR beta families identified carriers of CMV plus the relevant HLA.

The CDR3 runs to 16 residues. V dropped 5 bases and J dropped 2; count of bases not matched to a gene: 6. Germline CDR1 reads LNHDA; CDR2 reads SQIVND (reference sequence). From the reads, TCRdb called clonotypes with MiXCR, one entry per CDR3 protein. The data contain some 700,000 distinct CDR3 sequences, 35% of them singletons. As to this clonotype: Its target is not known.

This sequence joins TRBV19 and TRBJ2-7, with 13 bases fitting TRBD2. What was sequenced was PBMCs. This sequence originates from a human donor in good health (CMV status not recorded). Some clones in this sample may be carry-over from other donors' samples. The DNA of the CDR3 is TGTGCCAGTAGTCCCCTCGGGACTAGCGGGACCTACGAGCAGTACTTC. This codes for CASSPLGTSGTYEQYF.